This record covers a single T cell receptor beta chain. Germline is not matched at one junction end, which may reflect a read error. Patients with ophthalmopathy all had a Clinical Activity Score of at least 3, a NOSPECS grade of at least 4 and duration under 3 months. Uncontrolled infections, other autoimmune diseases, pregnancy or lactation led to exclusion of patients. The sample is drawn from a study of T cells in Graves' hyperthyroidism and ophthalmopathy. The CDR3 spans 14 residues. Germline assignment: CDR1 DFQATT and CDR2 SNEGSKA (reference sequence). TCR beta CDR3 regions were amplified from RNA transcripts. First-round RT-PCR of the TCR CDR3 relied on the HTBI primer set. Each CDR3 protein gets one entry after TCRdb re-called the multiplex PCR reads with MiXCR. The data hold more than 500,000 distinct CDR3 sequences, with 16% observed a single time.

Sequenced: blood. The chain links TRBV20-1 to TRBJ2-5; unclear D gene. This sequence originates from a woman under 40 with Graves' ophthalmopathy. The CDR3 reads CSARTPGPQGTQYF. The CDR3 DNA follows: TGCAGTGCTAGAACGCCTGGCCCCCAAGGGACCCAGTACTTC.